This TCR beta chain was sequenced during a study of blood T cell repertoires in COVID-19. Study information: Acute and convalescent COVID-19 specimens originated in the United States, Italy and Spain. Sources were T cells, B-cell-depleted T cells, or PBMCs; the material itself was cDNA or gDNA.

Per the authors' pipeline: Quantification of nucleated cells was approximated via reference gene primer amplification. Using immunoSEQ multiplex PCR, the repertoire was profiled, and TCRdb retains in-frame clones only, with some absent. The DNA gave D and trimming, while V, J and clone size come from that table. The sample has about 120,000 clones, less than 85% seen once. The trim removed 7 bases at V and 0 bases at J, leaving 11 bases unmatched. The germline CDR1 and CDR2 sequences are WNHNN and SYGVQD (reference sequence). The CDR3 is 17 residues long. This clonotype originated in a young man with acute or convalescent COVID-19. Specimen: peripheral blood. The V gene is TRBV10-1, the J gene TRBJ1-5, with 8 nucleotides matching TRBD1. The CDR3 loop is CASNRQGKEVSNQPQHF. CDR3 sequence (DNA): TGCGCCAGCAACCGACAGGGGAAAGAGGTTAGCAATCAGCCCCAGCATTTT.